This T cell receptor (beta chain) comes out of a study of identical twins' blood T cells. Study overall: About 50 million reads covered roughly six alpha-chain and roughly six beta-chain libraries.

In this sample, this clonotype turned up a few times. The antigen is not known. Study conclusions and caveats: Environmental influences on twin similarity could not be excluded. Top TCRbeta clonotypes were shared more with twin than unrelated donors.

CDR3 length: 15 residues. CDR1 and CDR2 (germline): SGHTA, FQGNSA. Trimming took off 0 bases at V and 3 bases at J, with 11 bases between the two ends. TCRdb passed the 5' RACE reads through MiXCR, listing each CDR3 protein once. Of 400,000 or so distinct CDR3 sequences in the sample, 28% were seen once. This sequence was found in a woman aged 18 to 55 in good health. The rearrangement uses TRBV7-2 and TRBJ2-5, with D unclear. The sequenced sample consisted of PBMCs. The CDR3 protein is CASSLAGIEKETQYF. The CDR3 DNA is TGTGCCAGCAGCTTAGCGGGCATAGAAAAAGAGACCCAGTACTTC.